The 29 T cell receptor beta chains below were found in one sample sequenced in a study of graft-versus-host responses after intestinal transplantation. Libraries were prepared by immunoSEQ multiplex PCR; TCRdb keeps only in-frame clonotypes and omits some of them. Among tens of thousands of clones listed, about 90% were seen once. Source: PBMCs, taken approximately 300 days after intestinal transplant. The receptors shown here come from a human patient who received an intestinal transplant, so some T cells may come from the graft donor.

This clone was recorded a few times. The chain employs TRBV6-1 and TRBJ2-7; possible D gene TRBD1, 5 bases. V lost 1 base and J 3 bases, leaving 13 bases between the germline ends. The CDR3 runs 15 residues. The V gene's germline CDR1 is MNHNS and CDR2 SASEGT. CDR3 DNA sequence: TGTGCCAGCAGTGAAGAGGGCGGACAAAACTACGAGCAGTACTTC. Translating it yields CASSEEGGQNYEQYF.

The V and J genes are TRBV28 and TRBJ1-1; no definite D call. CDR3 size: 15 residues. Germline V gene sequence: CDR1 MDHEN, CDR2 SYDVKM. V was trimmed by 7 bases and J by 2 bases, leaving 17 bases between them. The DNA for the CDR3 is TGTGCCAGCATTGAGAGACCGCGGGGTAACACTGAAGCTTTCTTT. This translates into CASIERPRGNTEAFF.

The chain is built from TRBV5-6 and TRBJ1-1; no firm D call. The CDR3 consists of 13 residues. V gave up 2 bases and J gave up 0 bases, with 5 bases separating them. CDR1 SGHDT and CDR2 YYEEEE come from the germline V gene. This CDR3 is CASSFEMNTEAFF. CDR3 coding DNA: TGTGCCAGCAGCTTTGAGATGAACACTGAAGCTTTCTTT.

The chain combines TRBV5-8 with TRBJ2-1, with D uncertain. CDR1 and CDR2 from the germline V gene are SGHTS and YDEGEE. Trimming removed 5 bases at V and 6 bases at J, with 6 bases between. This CDR3 has 11 residues. In nucleotides, the CDR3 is TGTGCCAGCAGGATTGCCAATGAGCAGTTCTTC. This encodes CASRIANEQFF.

The rearrangement uses TRBV7-9 and TRBJ1-3, with D uncertain. Between the trimmed V and J ends, which lost 0 bases and 1 base, there was a span of 4 bases. Germline V gene data show CDR1 as SEHNR and CDR2 as FQNEAQ (reference sequence). The CDR3 spans 14 residues. The CDR3 coding sequence is TGTGCCAGCAGCTTAGCAGGGTCTGGAAACACCATATATTTT. This codes for CASSLAGSGNTIYF.

The chain uses TRBV6-1 and TRBJ1-1; D is uncertain. The V gene lost 5 bases and the J gene lost 0 bases, with 10 bases spanning the gap. CDR3 length: 14 residues. In germline, CDR1 is MNHNS, CDR2 SASEGT. The CDR3 loop is CASSPTVVNTEAFF. The CDR3, as DNA: TGTGCCAGCAGTCCGACGGTAGTGAACACTGAAGCTTTCTTT.

The rearrangement joins TRBV4-2 to TRBJ2-7; 14 positions match TRBD2. CDR3 length equals 15 residues. From germline, CDR1 is LGHNA and CDR2 YNFKEQ. Trimming cost V 5 bases and J 3 bases; bases outside gene matches: 3. CDR3 loop: CASSEGLAGVYEQYF. CDR3 sequence (DNA): TGTGCCAGCAGCGAGGGACTAGCGGGGGTCTACGAGCAGTACTTC.

Of note for this clone: Mismatch with germline at one junction end may stem from a read error. V is TRBV6-5 and J is TRBJ2-3; 11 nucleotides align to TRBD1. The CDR3 spans 14 residues. The germline V gene has CDR1 MNHEY and CDR2 SVGAGI. The CDR3 region is CACSRTGGLDTQYF. The CDR3, as DNA: TGTGCCTGCAGTCGGACAGGGGGCTTAGATACGCAGTATTTC.

This chain uses TRBV7-2 with TRBJ1-5; D gene unclear. With 0 bases removed from V and 0 bases from J, the gap between germline ends came to 9 bases. Germline assignment: CDR1 SGHTA and CDR2 FQGNSA. This CDR3 contains 16 residues. In DNA form, the CDR3 reads TGTGCCAGCAGCTTAGCCCCGGGGTATAGCAATCAGCCCCAGCATTTT. It encodes CASSLAPGYSNQPQHF. Full variable domain (missing parts from reference TRBV7-2 and TRBJ1-5): GAGVSQSPSNKVTEKGKDVELRCDPISGHTALYWYRQSLGQGLEFLIYFQGNSAPDKSGLPSDRFSAERTGGSVSTLTIQRTQQEDSAVYLCASSLAPGYSNQPQHFGDGTRLSIL.

V usage is TRBV11-2 and J usage is TRBJ1-5; 7 bases agree with TRBD1. The V and J ends lost 5 bases and 0 bases, in that order; junction bases with no gene match: 4. The germline V gene encodes CDR1 SGHAT and CDR2 FQNNGV. The CDR3 loop spans 15 amino acids. The CDR3 region is CASSAGQFSNQPQHF. DNA of the CDR3: TGTGCCAGCAGCGCGGGACAGTTTAGCAATCAGCCCCAGCATTTT. The full variable domain, completed using reference TRBV11-2 and TRBJ1-5, is EAGVAQSPRYKIIEKRQSVAFWCNPISGHATLYWYQQILGQGPKLLIQFQNNGVVDDSQLPKDRFSAERLKGVDSTLKIQPAKLEDSAVYLCASSAGQFSNQPQHFGDGTRLSIL.

V and J are TRBV7-3 and TRBJ2-5; TRBD2 matches 8 bases. The ends lost 2 bases at V and 2 bases at J; junction bases unmatched: 10. Germline CDR1 is SGHTA and CDR2 is FQGTGA. This CDR3 is 17 amino acids long. The CDR3 DNA reads as TGTGCCAGCAGCTTAGGCCCCCCCGGCGGGGGGCAAGAGACCCAGTACTTC. Its translation: CASSLGPPGGGQETQYF. The complete variable domain, with remaining parts taken from reference TRBV7-3 and TRBJ2-5, reads GAGVSQTPSNKVTEKGKYVELRCDPISGHTALYWYRQSLGQGPEFLIYFQGTGAADDSGLPNDRFFAVRPEGSVSTLKIQRTERGDSAVYLCASSLGPPGGGQETQYFGPGTRLLVL.

This chain connects TRBV4-2 to TRBJ1-5; the match to TRBD1 covers 7 bases. The CDR3 contains 15 residues. V shed 0 bases and J 6 bases; nucleotides not matched to a gene: 5. CDR1 and CDR2 (germline): LGHNA, YNFKEQ. CDR3 coding DNA: TGTGCCAGCAGCCAAGACGGGACAGCAGGTCAGCCCCAGCATTTT. This translates into CASSQDGTAGQPQHF.

CDR3 nucleotides: TGTGCCAGCTCAGGGTTGACTGAAGCTTTCTTT. Residues: CASSGLTEAFF. The J gene is TRBJ1-1, the V gene TRBV2, with a tentative D call TRBD1 (5 bases). The CDR3 has 11 amino acids. Trimming left V 8 bases short and J 5 bases short, with 9 bases between. CDR1 and CDR2 (germline): SNHLY, FYNNEI. Looking up the rest from reference TRBV2 and TRBJ1-1 gives the full variable domain: EPEVTQTPSHQVTQMGQEVILRCVPISNHLYFYWYRQILGQKVEFLVSFYNNEISEKSEIFDDQFSVERPDGSNFTLKIRSTKLEDSAMYFCASSGLTEAFFGQGTRLTVV.

This chain uses TRBV18 with TRBJ1-1; the D gene is possibly TRBD1 (5 bases). Germline CDR1 is KGHSH and CDR2 is LQKENI. Trimming shortened V by 3 bases and J by 7 bases, and 12 bases separated the two germline ends. The CDR3 is 13 amino acids. CDR3 coding DNA: TGTGCCAGCTCACCCCGGACGGGGGATGAAGCTTTCTTT. Translation: CASSPRTGDEAFF.

The V call is TRBV11-3, the J call TRBJ2-5, with D possibly matching TRBD1 (6 bases). The last part of the DNA fits TRBJ2-7 better; the J call may be wrong. The germline V gene has CDR1 SGHNT and CDR2 YENEEA. This CDR3 has 12 residues. CDR3 DNA sequence: TGTGCCAGCAGCTTACAGGGGTCCGAGCAGTACTTC. It codes for CASSLQGSEQYF.

The genes are TRBV7-3 and TRBJ2-5, with 7 bases fitting TRBD1. Germline trimming cut 6 bases from V and 5 bases from J; bases unmatched to any gene: 12. The CDR3 has 15 amino acids. Germline values: CDR1 SGHTA, CDR2 FQGTGA. CDR3 sequence: CASRGRQGPGETQYF. The DNA for the CDR3 is TGTGCCAGCAGGGGTAGACAGGGCCCGGGTGAGACCCAGTACTTC.

This clone has just a few counts. Different DNA sequences within this sample yield the same CDR3. The chain uses TRBV4-2 and TRBJ1-2; D not certain. The V gene lost 2 bases and the J gene lost 2 bases, with 3 bases spanning the gap. Germline values: CDR1 LGHNA, CDR2 YNFKEQ. The CDR3 runs 12 residues. CDR3 protein: CASSQSNYGYTF. The CDR3 nucleotides read TGTGCCAGCAGCCAATCGAACTATGGCTACACCTTC.

This sequence joins TRBV5-4 and TRBJ2-7; 8 bases line up with TRBD1. Germline values: CDR1 SGHNT, CDR2 YYREEE (reference sequence). The J segment lost 4 bases and the V segment lost 4 bases, leaving 1 base of the junction unmatched. The CDR3 contains 12 residues. CDR3 sequence: CASSRQGYEQYF. CDR3 bases: TGTGCCAGCAGCCGACAGGGGTACGAGCAGTACTTC.

J is TRBJ2-7 and V is TRBV5-6; D unclear. Germline assignment: CDR1 SGHDT and CDR2 YYEEEE. The V end was cut by 4 bases, the J end by 6 bases, with 14 bases between. The CDR3 loop spans 13 amino acids. The DNA of the CDR3 is TGTGCCAGCAGCCCGGTTGGCCTCCCCGAGCAGTACTTC. Protein sequence: CASSPVGLPEQYF.

The chain employs TRBV2 and TRBJ2-5; 8 nucleotides line up with TRBD2. The end of the DNA fits TRBJ2-7 better, so the J call may be wrong. The CDR3 loop spans 14 amino acids. Germline assignment: CDR1 SNHLY and CDR2 FYNNEI. CDR3 in DNA: TGTGCCAGCACCCACGGGGTAGCGGGGTACGAGCAGTACTTC. Protein: CASTHGVAGYEQYF.

The CDR3 is CASSLMGFLYNEQFF. The CDR3, as DNA: TGTGCCAGCTCCCTAATGGGCTTCCTCTACAATGAGCAGTTCTTC. The genes are TRBV18 and TRBJ2-1; D call uncertain. CDR1 and CDR2 from the germline V gene are KGHSH and LQKENI. The germline V and J ends were trimmed by 6 bases and 3 bases, with 15 bases remaining between them. The CDR3 totals 15 residues.

Concerning this clone itself: The germline gene is not matched at one end of the junction; a read error may be the cause. This chain uses TRBV7-7 with TRBJ2-2, with TRBD2 as a possible D gene (5 bases). CDR3 length: 16 amino acids. Germline CDR1 is SSHAT and CDR2 is FNYEAQ (reference sequence). The CDR3 DNA follows: TGTGCTAGCAGCTTAGCGAAAAGCGCGAACACCGGGGAGCTGTTTTTT. Translated: CASSLAKSANTGELFF.

The chain carries TRBV4-1 and TRBJ2-5, with 12 nucleotides matching TRBD2. The CDR3 totals 17 residues. Trimming took 1 base from V and 3 from J; bases not matched to a gene: 6. CDR1 and CDR2 from the germline V gene are MGHRA and YSYEKL. For the CDR3, the DNA is TGCGCCAGCAGCCAAGGGACTAGCGGGGCTGGAAAAGAGACCCAGTACTTC. Residues: CASSQGTSGAGKETQYF.

This clone was recorded once. Written as DNA, the CDR3 is TGTGCCAGCATCCCCGGGACTAGCGGAGCAGATACGCAGTATTTT. This codes for CASIPGTSGADTQYF. J is TRBJ2-3 and V is TRBV7-6; 11 positions match TRBD2. Per the germline V gene, CDR1 is SGHVS and CDR2 is FNYEAQ. V shed 7 bases, J shed 4 bases, and the junction held 7 bases outside the gene matches. This CDR3 region has 15 residues.

V usage is TRBV7-7 and J usage is TRBJ2-2, with 8 bases lining up with TRBD2. Germline assignment: CDR1 SSHAT and CDR2 FNYEAQ (reference sequence). This CDR3 contains 17 residues. Here the CDR3 DNA reads TGTGCTATCCCCCGGCGGCTAGCGGGTTCGAACACCGGGGAGCTGTTTTTT. It specifies CAIPRRLAGSNTGELFF.

The chain couples TRBV29-1 to TRBJ1-4; the D is unclear. There are 13 residues in the CDR3. Germline CDR1 and CDR2: SQVTM and ANQGSEA. V was clipped by 5 bases and J by 0 bases, with 7 bases between them. CDR3 DNA sequence: TGCAGCGTTCAAGTTGCAACTAATGAAAAACTGTTTTTT. This codes for CSVQVATNEKLFF.

This chain links TRBV15 with TRBJ2-7; tentative D call: TRBD2 (5 bases). Trimming removed 1 base from V and 6 bases from J, with 25 bases in between. The CDR3 runs 18 residues. The germline gives CDR1 LNHNV, CDR2 YYDKDF (reference sequence). The CDR3 region is CATSRVGLAGLGYSEQYF. DNA for the CDR3: TGTGCCACCAGCAGAGTCGGTCTAGCTGGGCTTGGGTACTCCGAGCAGTACTTC.

V usage is TRBV6-1 and J usage is TRBJ2-5, with 11 bases aligning to TRBD2. The CDR3 extends over 15 amino acids. Per germline, CDR1 MNHNS and CDR2 SASEGT. V dropped 3 bases and J dropped 6; count of bases not matched to a gene: 6. CDR3 protein: CASSEVAGGPKTQYF. The CDR3 DNA sequence: TGTGCCAGCAGTGAGGTAGCGGGGGGGCCGAAGACCCAGTACTTC.

The chain employs TRBV25-1 and TRBJ2-7; 8 nucleotides line up with TRBD2. The J segment lost 2 bases and the V segment lost 0 bases, leaving 6 bases of the junction unmatched. The length of the CDR3 is 16 residues. The germline V gene has CDR1 MGHDK and CDR2 SYGVNS. CDR3 in amino acids: CASSEYERGSTYEQYF. The CDR3 DNA reads as TGTGCCAGCAGTGAATACGAGCGGGGGTCTACCTACGAGCAGTACTTC.